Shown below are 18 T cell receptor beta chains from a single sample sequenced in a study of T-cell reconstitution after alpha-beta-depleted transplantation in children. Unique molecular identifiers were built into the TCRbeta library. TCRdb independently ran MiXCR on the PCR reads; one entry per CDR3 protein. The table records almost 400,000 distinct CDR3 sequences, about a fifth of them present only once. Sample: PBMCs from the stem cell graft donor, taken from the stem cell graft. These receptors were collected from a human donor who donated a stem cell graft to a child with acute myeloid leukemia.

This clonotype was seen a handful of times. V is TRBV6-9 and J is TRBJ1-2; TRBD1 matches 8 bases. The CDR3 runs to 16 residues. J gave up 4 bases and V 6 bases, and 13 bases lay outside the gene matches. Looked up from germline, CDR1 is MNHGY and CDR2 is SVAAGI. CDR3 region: CASRFLWDRNVYGYTF. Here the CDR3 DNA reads TGTGCCAGCAGATTCCTTTGGGACAGGAACGTCTATGGCTACACCTTC.

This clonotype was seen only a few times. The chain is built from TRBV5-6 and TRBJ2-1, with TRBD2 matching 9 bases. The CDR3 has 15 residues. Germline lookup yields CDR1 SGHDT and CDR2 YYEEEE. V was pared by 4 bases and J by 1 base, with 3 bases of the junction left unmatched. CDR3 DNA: TGTGCCAGCAGCATTACTAGCGGGTCCTACAATGAGCAGTTCTTC. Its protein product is CASSITSGSYNEQFF.

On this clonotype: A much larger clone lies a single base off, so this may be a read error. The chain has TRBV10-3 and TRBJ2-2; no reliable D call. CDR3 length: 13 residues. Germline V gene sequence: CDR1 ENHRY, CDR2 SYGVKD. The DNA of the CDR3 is TGTGCCACCAGTACCAGTAACACCGGGGAGCTGTTTTTT. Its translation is CATSTSNTGELFF.

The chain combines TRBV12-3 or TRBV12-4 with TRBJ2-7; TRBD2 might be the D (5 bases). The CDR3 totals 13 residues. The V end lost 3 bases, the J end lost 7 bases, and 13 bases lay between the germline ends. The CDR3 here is CASSFSGTGEQYF. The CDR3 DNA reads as TGTGCCAGCAGTTTCTCCGGAACGGGAGAGCAGTACTTC.

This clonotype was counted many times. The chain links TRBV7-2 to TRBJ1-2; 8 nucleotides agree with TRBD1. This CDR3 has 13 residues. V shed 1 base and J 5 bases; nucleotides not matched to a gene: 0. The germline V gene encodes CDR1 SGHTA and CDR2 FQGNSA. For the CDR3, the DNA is TGTGCCAGCAGCTTAGGACAGGGGTATGGCTACACCTTC. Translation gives CASSLGQGYGYTF.

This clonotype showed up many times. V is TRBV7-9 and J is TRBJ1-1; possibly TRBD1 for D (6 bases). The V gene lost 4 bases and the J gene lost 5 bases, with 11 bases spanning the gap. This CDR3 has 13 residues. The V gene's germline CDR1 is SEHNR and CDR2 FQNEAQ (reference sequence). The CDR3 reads CASSSQGGTEAFF. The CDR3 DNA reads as TGTGCCAGCAGCTCACAGGGAGGAACTGAAGCTTTCTTT. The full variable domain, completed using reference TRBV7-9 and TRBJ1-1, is DTGVSQNPRHKITKRGQNVTFRCDPISEHNRLYWYRQTLGQGPEFLTYFQNEAQLEKSRLLSDRFSAERPKGSFSTLEIQRTEQGDSAMYLCASSSQGGTEAFFGQGTRLTVV.

DNA for the CDR3: TGCGCCAGCAGCTTGGAACCTAGCGGGATGACGAGCTCCTACAATGAGCAGTTCTTC. This encodes CASSLEPSGMTSSYNEQFF. J is TRBJ2-1 and V is TRBV5-1, with 9 bases fitting TRBD2. The junction had 10 bases not matched to a gene; V was cut back by 0 bases and J by 0 bases. Germline V gene sequence: CDR1 SGHRS, CDR2 YFSETQ. The CDR3 has 19 amino acids.

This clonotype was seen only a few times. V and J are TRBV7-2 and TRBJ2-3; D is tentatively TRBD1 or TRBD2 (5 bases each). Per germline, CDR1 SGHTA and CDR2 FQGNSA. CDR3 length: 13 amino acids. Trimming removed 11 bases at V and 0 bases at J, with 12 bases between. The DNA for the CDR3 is TGTGCCCTTACAGAGGGGAGCACAGATACGCAGTATTTT. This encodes CALTEGSTDTQYF. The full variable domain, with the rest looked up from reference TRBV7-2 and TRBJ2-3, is GAGVSQSPSNKVTEKGKDVELRCDPISGHTALYWYRQSLGQGLEFLIYFQGNSAPDKSGLPSDRFSAERTGGSVSTLTIQRTQQEDSAVYLCALTEGSTDTQYFGPGTRLTVL.

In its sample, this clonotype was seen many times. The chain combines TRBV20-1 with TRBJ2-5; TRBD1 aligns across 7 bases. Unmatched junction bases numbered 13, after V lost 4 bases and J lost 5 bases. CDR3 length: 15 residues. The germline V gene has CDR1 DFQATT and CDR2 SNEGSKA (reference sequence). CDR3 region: CSATRQGLNLETQYF. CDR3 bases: TGCAGTGCTACCCGACAGGGATTGAATTTGGAGACCCAGTACTTC.

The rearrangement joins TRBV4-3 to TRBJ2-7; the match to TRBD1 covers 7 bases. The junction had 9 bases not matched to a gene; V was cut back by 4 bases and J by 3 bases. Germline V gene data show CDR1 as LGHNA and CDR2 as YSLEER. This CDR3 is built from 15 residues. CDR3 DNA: TGCGCCAGCAGCCCAACCTGGGGACAGAACTACGAGCAGTACTTC. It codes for CASSPTWGQNYEQYF.

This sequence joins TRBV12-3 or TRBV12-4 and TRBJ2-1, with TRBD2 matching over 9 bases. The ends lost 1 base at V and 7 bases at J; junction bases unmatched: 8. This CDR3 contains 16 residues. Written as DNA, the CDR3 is TGTGCCAGCAGTTTAGAAGGGCTAGCGGGACGGAATGAGCAGTTCTTC. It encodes CASSLEGLAGRNEQFF.

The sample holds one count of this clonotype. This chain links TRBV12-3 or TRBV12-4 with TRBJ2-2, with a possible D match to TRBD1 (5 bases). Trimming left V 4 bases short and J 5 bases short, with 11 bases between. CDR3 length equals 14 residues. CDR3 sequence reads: CASSYPPGTGELFF. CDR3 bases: TGTGCCAGCAGTTATCCCCCAGGGACCGGGGAGCTGTTTTTT.

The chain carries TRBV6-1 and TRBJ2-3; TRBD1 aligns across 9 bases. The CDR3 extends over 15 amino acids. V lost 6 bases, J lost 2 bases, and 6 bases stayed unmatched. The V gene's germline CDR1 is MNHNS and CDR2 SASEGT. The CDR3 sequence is CASRKRTGATDTQYF. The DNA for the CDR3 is TGTGCCAGCAGAAAGAGGACAGGGGCCACAGATACGCAGTATTTT.

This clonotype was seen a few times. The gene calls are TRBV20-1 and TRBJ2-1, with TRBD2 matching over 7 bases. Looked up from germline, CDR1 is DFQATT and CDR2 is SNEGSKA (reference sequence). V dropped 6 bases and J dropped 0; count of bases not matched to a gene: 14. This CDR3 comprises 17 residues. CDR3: CSAQERGAHSSYNEQFF. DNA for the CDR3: TGCAGTGCCCAAGAGCGGGGCGCACACAGCTCCTACAATGAGCAGTTCTTC.

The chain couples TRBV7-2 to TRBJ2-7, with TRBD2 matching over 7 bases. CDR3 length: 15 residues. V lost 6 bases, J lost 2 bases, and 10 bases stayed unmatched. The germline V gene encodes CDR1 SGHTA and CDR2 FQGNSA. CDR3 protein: CASSFSRGGTYEQYF. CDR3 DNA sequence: TGTGCCAGCAGTTTTTCAAGGGGAGGGACCTACGAGCAGTACTTC.

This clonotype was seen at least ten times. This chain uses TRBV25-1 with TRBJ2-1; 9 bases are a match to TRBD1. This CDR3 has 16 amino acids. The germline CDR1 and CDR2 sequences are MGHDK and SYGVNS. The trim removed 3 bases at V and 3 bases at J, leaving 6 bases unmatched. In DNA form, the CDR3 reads TGTGCCAGCAGTGACAAGGGACAGGGAGTCTACAATGAGCAGTTCTTC. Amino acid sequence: CASSDKGQGVYNEQFF.

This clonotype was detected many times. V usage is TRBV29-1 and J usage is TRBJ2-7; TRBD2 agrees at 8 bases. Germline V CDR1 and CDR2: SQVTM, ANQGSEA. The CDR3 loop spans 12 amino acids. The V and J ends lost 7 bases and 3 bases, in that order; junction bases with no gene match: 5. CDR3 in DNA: TGCAGCGCCGCCGGGACTAGCTACGAGCAGTACTTC. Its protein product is CSAAGTSYEQYF.

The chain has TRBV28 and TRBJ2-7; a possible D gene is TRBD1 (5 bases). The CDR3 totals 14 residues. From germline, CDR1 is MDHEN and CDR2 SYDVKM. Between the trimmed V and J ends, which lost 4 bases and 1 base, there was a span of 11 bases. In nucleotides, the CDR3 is TGTGCCAGCAGTTCCCCGACAGCTTCCTACGAGCAGTACTTC. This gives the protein CASSSPTASYEQYF.